This T cell receptor beta chain was sequenced in a study of blood T cells in healthy people across ages. Peripheral blood, about 9.4 milliliters per donor, was collected. Germline V lookup: CDR1 MNHEY, CDR2 SVGEGT. The CDR3 length is 13 residues. The V end was cut by 5 bases, the J end by 7 bases, with 11 bases between. Primers used in a second PCR of roughly 6 to 11 cycles were a sample-barcoded 5' primer and a J-beta primer mix. TCRdb reprocessed the 5' RACE reads via MiXCR and lists one record per CDR3 protein. The repertoire holds 650,000 to 1,000,000 distinct CDR3 sequences, with roughly 35% as singletons. This clonotype was detected a few times.

The V gene is TRBV6-2 or TRBV6-3, the J gene TRBJ2-2, with D maybe TRBD1 (6 bases). The sample was blood. This clonotype was sampled from a young man in good health. Here the CDR3 reads CASSQQGNGELFF. DNA for the CDR3: TGTGCCAGCAGTCAGCAGGGGAACGGGGAGCTGTTTTTT.